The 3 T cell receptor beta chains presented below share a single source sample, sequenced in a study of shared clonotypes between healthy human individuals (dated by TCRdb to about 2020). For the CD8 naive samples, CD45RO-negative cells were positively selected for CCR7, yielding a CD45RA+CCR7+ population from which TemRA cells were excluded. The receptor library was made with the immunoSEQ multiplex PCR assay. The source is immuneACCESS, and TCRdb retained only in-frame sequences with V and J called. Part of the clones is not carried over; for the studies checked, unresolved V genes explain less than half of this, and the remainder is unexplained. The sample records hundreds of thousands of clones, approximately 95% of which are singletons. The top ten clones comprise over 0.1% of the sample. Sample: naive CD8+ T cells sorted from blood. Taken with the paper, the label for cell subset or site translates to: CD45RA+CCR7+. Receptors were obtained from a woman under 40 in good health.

The CDR3 loop is CASSLPVRSGTYGYTF. Here the CDR3 DNA reads TGTGCCAGCAGCCTACCTGTCCGATCGGGTACCTATGGCTACACCTTC. This chain joins TRBV28 and TRBJ1-2; no clear D gene. The CDR3 is 16 residues long. CDR1 MDHEN and CDR2 SYDVKM come from the germline V gene. The V end was cut by 6 bases, the J end by 4 bases, with 21 bases between.

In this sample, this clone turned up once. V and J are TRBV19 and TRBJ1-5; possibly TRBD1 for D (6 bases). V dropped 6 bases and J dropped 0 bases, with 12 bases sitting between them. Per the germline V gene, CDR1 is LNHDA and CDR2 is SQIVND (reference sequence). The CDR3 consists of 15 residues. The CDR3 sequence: CASSYGGYSNQPQHF. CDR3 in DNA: TGTGCCAGTAGCTACGGGGGCTATAGCAATCAGCCCCAGCATTTT.

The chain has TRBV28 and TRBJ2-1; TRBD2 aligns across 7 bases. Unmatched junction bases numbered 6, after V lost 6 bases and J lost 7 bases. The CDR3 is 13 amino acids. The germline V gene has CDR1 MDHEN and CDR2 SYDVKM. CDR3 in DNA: TGTGCCAGCAGCGGCTTGCGGGAGAATGAGCAGTTCTTC. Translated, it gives CASSGLRENEQFF.